These 16 T cell receptor beta chains came from one sample sequenced in a study of shared clonotypes between healthy human individuals. The table came from immunoSEQ multiplex PCR; TCRdb's copy has only in-frame clones and leaves some out. Of around 530,000 clones listed, roughly 79% are singletons. The specimen was PBMCs. The receptors were sampled from a woman in her thirties or forties in good health. Some clones in this sample may be carry-over from other donors' samples.

The chain links TRBV30 to TRBJ2-1; D is unresolved. The germline V gene has CDR1 GTSNPN and CDR2 SVGIG (reference sequence). Trimming took off 3 bases at V and 3 bases at J, with 9 bases between the two ends. This CDR3 contains 13 residues. This chain's CDR3 is CAWRARVYNEQFF. In DNA form, the CDR3 reads TGTGCCTGGAGAGCTCGGGTCTACAATGAGCAGTTCTTC.

A remark on this clone: Since a much larger clone is just one base distant, this may be a read error. The sample contains more than one DNA sequence encoding this CDR3. The chain employs TRBV10-1 and TRBJ2-7; D unclear. V lost 0 bases to trimming and J lost 4 bases, with 4 bases between them. Germline assignment: CDR1 WNHNN and CDR2 SYGVQD (reference sequence). This CDR3 is 12 amino acids long. The CDR3 loop reads CASSESGYEQYF. The CDR3 DNA is TGCGCCAGCAGTGAGTCAGGGTACGAGCAGTACTTC.

The V call is TRBV7-8, the J call TRBJ2-7; 9 positions match TRBD1. After removal of 5 bases from V and 1 base from J, the junction contained 6 bases not matched to a gene. Germline V gene data show CDR1 as SGHVS and CDR2 as FQNEAQ. This CDR3 region has 15 residues. The CDR3, as DNA: TGTGCCAGCAGCAGCCGGGACAGGGATTCCTACGAGCAGTACTTC. Translation: CASSSRDRDSYEQYF.

The chain carries TRBV18 and TRBJ2-1; no definite D call. The CDR3 runs 13 residues. Trimming removed 3 bases at V and 8 bases at J, with 11 bases between. Germline V gene lookup returns CDR1 KGHSH and CDR2 LQKENI. CDR3 sequence (DNA): TGTGCCAGCTCACCCTGGACCGACCATGAGCAGTTCTTC. Protein sequence: CASSPWTDHEQFF.

This chain uses TRBV19 with TRBJ1-1; D might be TRBD1 (6 bases). CDR3 size: 13 residues. CDR1 LNHDA and CDR2 SQIVND come from the germline V gene (reference sequence). Trimming removed 8 bases from V and 1 base from J, with 11 bases in between. The CDR3 nucleotides read TGTGCCAGTCGGACAGACCCGAACACTGAAGCTTTCTTT. Amino acid sequence: CASRTDPNTEAFF. Drawing the rest from reference TRBV19 and TRBJ1-1, the complete variable domain is DGGITQSPKYLFRKEGQNVTLSCEQNLNHDAMYWYRQDPGQGLRLIYYSQIVNDFQKGDIAEGYSVSREKKESFPLTVTSAQKNPTAFYLCASRTDPNTEAFFGQGTRLTVV.

A few counts support this clone. Other nucleotide sequences from this sample produce the same CDR3. The rearrangement uses TRBV5-1 and TRBJ2-7, with TRBD2 matching over 13 bases. CDR1 and CDR2 from the germline V gene are SGHRS and YFSETQ. V was clipped by 0 bases and J by 3 bases; unmatched bases: 0. The CDR3 is 15 amino acids. CDR3 amino acids: CASSLGTSGSYEQYF. The CDR3 DNA reads as TGCGCCAGCAGCTTGGGGACTAGCGGGAGCTACGAGCAGTACTTC.

J is TRBJ1-4 and V is TRBV6-5, with 7 bases identical to TRBD1. The CDR3 has 15 residues. Trimming cost V 6 bases and J 6 bases; bases outside gene matches: 10. Germline loops: CDR1 MNHEY, CDR2 SVGAGI. The CDR3 nucleotides are TGTGCCAGCAGCCGACAGGGCGTTGCTGATGAAAAACTGTTTTTT. Amino acids: CASSRQGVADEKLFF.

The table lists this clone with a count of one. The chain carries TRBV5-1 and TRBJ1-6, with no clear D. The CDR3 loop spans 17 amino acids. Trimming took 2 bases from V and 7 from J, leaving 19 bases between them. Germline V gene sequence: CDR1 SGHRS, CDR2 YFSETQ. The CDR3 sequence: CASSFTPRGDNNSPLHF. For the CDR3, the DNA is TGCGCCAGCAGCTTTACACCGCGCGGGGATAACAATTCACCCCTCCACTTT.

V usage is TRBV5-1 and J usage is TRBJ1-2, with D unclear. CDR1 SGHRS and CDR2 YFSETQ come from the germline V gene. The CDR3 is 14 residues long. Trimming removed 0 bases from V and 3 bases from J, with 9 bases in between. The chain's CDR3 is CASSLDSADYGYTF. The CDR3 region has the DNA TGCGCCAGCAGCTTGGACAGCGCGGACTATGGCTACACCTTC.

Written as DNA, the CDR3 is TGTGCCAGCAGTTTATCGAAGGGAGGTACGCAGTATTTT. The encoded protein is CASSLSKGGTQYF. This chain links TRBV27 with TRBJ2-3, with a tentative D call TRBD2 (6 bases). CDR3 length: 13 amino acids. The V gene lost 0 bases and the J gene lost 8 bases, with 9 bases spanning the gap. CDR1 MNHEY and CDR2 SMNVEV come from the germline V gene (reference sequence).

Comments on this clone: Possible read error: a much larger clone is one base away. The chain carries TRBV5-4 and TRBJ2-7, with D hard to call. Germline values: CDR1 SGHNT, CDR2 YYREEE (reference sequence). The CDR3 spans 14 residues. The V end lost 1 base, the J end lost 0 bases, and 8 bases lay between the germline ends. The CDR3 sequence is CASSLLGNSYEQYF. The CDR3 DNA reads TGTGCCAGCAGCTTGTTAGGGAACTCCTACGAGCAGTACTTC.

The CDR3 sequence: CASSPGATGELFF. The CDR3 region has the DNA TGTGCCAGCTCACCGGGCGCCACCGGGGAGCTGTTTTTT. The rearrangement joins TRBV18 to TRBJ2-2; D unresolved. The CDR3 contains 13 residues. Germline CDR1 reads KGHSH; CDR2 reads LQKENI. Deletions cut 3 bases from V and 4 bases from J, with 6 bases between.

Comment on this clone: This may be a read error: a much more frequent sequence differs by one nucleotide. This sample includes further DNA sequences coding for the same CDR3. This chain uses TRBV29-1 with TRBJ2-7; 11 bases are a match to TRBD1. V was pared by 4 bases and J by 6 bases, with 8 bases of the junction left unmatched. This CDR3 has 14 amino acids. Per the germline V gene, CDR1 is SQVTM and CDR2 is ANQGSEA. For the CDR3, the DNA is TGCAGCGTTGCCCCGGGACAGGGGGTCGGCGAGCAGTACTTC. It is translated as CSVAPGQGVGEQYF.

The gene calls are TRBV7-2 and TRBJ2-1, with 9 bases that match TRBD2. J gave up 10 bases and V 1 base, and 11 bases lay outside the gene matches. Per the germline V gene, CDR1 is SGHTA and CDR2 is FQGNSA. This CDR3 has 16 residues. In DNA, the CDR3 is TGTGCCAGCAGCTTAGTAGCGACTAGCGGATTAGGGGAGCAGTTCTTC. It encodes CASSLVATSGLGEQFF.

Note on this clone: A far larger clone is just one base off, so this is likely a read error. The gene calls are TRBV19 and TRBJ1-5, with TRBD1 matching 8 bases. Looked up from germline, CDR1 is LNHDA and CDR2 is SQIVND (reference sequence). The CDR3 has 16 residues. The trim removed 5 bases at V and 1 base at J, leaving 7 bases unmatched. This chain's CDR3 is CASSLRRQGSNQPQHF. CDR3 DNA sequence: TGTGCCAGTAGTTTAAGACGACAGGGGAGCAATCAGCCCCAGCATTTT.

This clone was picked up one time. A much more abundant neighbour one base away suggests this may be a read error. The genes are TRBV14 and TRBJ2-5; D is ambiguous. Germline V gene sequence: CDR1 SGHDN, CDR2 FVKESK. The CDR3 loop spans 15 amino acids. The V end was cut by 0 bases, the J end by 5 bases, with 13 bases between. The CDR3 region has the DNA TGTGCCAGCAGCCAAGATAACGCCAGCCGGGAGACCCAGTACTTC. It translates to CASSQDNASRETQYF.